The 21 T cell receptor beta chains below all came from one sample that was sequenced in a study of shared clonotypes between healthy human individuals. Sequencing used immunoSEQ multiplex PCR; TCRdb keeps in-frame clones, though not all of them. The sample has some 2,000,000 clones; approximately 95% are singletons. Material for sequencing was naive CD4+ T cells sorted from blood. This sample's subset: CD45RA+ positively selected. The receptors were gathered from a man aged 18 to 29 in good health.

In this sample, this clone turned up once. This sequence joins TRBV5-1 and TRBJ1-4, with 10 bases matching TRBD1. CDR3 length equals 14 residues. The V segment lost 4 bases and the J segment 7 bases; nucleotides outside the gene matches: 4. In germline, CDR1 is SGHRS, CDR2 YFSETQ. CDR3: CASSTTGGVEKLFF. In nucleotides, the CDR3 is TGCGCCAGCAGCACGACAGGGGGCGTTGAAAAACTGTTTTTT.

This clone appeared a single time. The chain employs TRBV13 and TRBJ2-7, with 10 bases fitting TRBD2. V shed 5 bases and J 3 bases; nucleotides not matched to a gene: 7. The CDR3 sequence is 15 residues long. The germline V gene encodes CDR1 PRHDT and CDR2 FYEKMQ (reference sequence). DNA for the CDR3: TGTGCCAGCAGCCTAAAAGCGGGAGGGCGCTACGAGCAGTACTTC. Protein: CASSLKAGGRYEQYF.

The table lists this clone with a count of one. CDR3 residues: CAFLRDSHYGYTF. CDR3 nucleotide sequence: TGTGCCTTCCTTAGGGACAGCCACTATGGCTACACCTTC. The rearrangement joins TRBV30 to TRBJ1-2; 7 positions match TRBD1. The CDR3 is 13 residues long. Germline CDR1 reads GTSNPN; CDR2 reads SVGIG (reference sequence). V was clipped by 7 bases and J by 3 bases; unmatched bases: 8.

This clone appeared a single time. The J gene is TRBJ2-5, the V gene TRBV6-5; 8 nucleotides line up with TRBD1. CDR1 and CDR2 (germline): MNHEY, SVGAGI. The CDR3 spans 12 residues. V lost 10 bases to trimming and J lost 4 bases; unmatched junction nucleotides: 5. The chain's CDR3 is CATTGGGETQYF. The CDR3 DNA sequence: TGTGCCACCACAGGGGGAGGAGAGACCCAGTACTTC.

The V call is TRBV2, the J call TRBJ1-2, with D perhaps matching TRBD1 (5 bases). Between the trimmed V and J ends, which lost 4 bases and 8 bases, there was a span of 17 bases. Germline V lookup: CDR1 SNHLY, CDR2 FYNNEI. This CDR3 is 14 amino acids long. The CDR3 DNA reads as TGTGCCAGCAGTGGGGAGGGAATGGGACGAGGCTACACCTTC. Encoded protein: CASSGEGMGRGYTF.

The CDR3: CAWSEGGISTGELFF. CDR3 coding DNA: TGTGCCTGGAGTGAGGGAGGGATCAGCACCGGGGAGCTGTTTTTT. The chain couples TRBV30 to TRBJ2-2; 7 nucleotides agree with TRBD2. This CDR3 spans 15 amino acids. Losses at the gene ends were 1 base for V and 4 bases for J; bases not matched to a gene: 6. Germline values: CDR1 GTSNPN, CDR2 SVGIG (reference sequence). The whole variable domain, filled in from reference TRBV30 and TRBJ2-2, reads SQTIHQWPATLVQPVGSPLSLECTVEGTSNPNLYWYRQAAGRGLQLLFYSVGIGQISSEVPQNLSASRPQDRQFILSSKKLLLSDSGFYLCAWSEGGISTGELFFGEGSRLTVL.

The chain carries TRBV20-1 and TRBJ1-1, with no clear D. The V end was cut by 5 bases, the J end by 6 bases, with 10 bases between. Germline V gene sequence: CDR1 DFQATT, CDR2 SNEGSKA (reference sequence). This CDR3 has 11 amino acids. This CDR3 reads CSAVIGPEAFF. CDR3 sequence (DNA): TGCAGTGCTGTCATAGGTCCTGAAGCTTTCTTT.

A word on this clone: The same CDR3 arises from other DNA sequences in this sample as well. V and J are TRBV18 and TRBJ1-3; D gene ambiguous. Germline CDR1 is KGHSH and CDR2 is LQKENI. Trimming shortened V by 3 bases and J by 2 bases, and 5 bases separated the two germline ends. This CDR3 is built from 13 residues. CDR3 sequence: CASSPGAGNTIYF. The CDR3 nucleotides read TGTGCCAGCTCACCGGGTGCTGGAAACACCATATATTTT. Using reference TRBV18 and TRBJ1-3 for the parts outside the CDR3, the full variable domain is NAGVMQNPRHLVRRRGQEARLRCSPMKGHSHVYWYRQLPEEGLKFMVYLQKENIIDESGMPKERFSAEFPKEGPSILRIQQVVRGDSAAYFCASSPGAGNTIYFGEGSWLTVV.

This chain joins TRBV5-4 and TRBJ1-1; 9 positions agree with TRBD1. This CDR3 has 13 amino acids. Trimming cost V 5 bases and J 12 bases; bases outside gene matches: 11. CDR1 and CDR2 (germline): SGHNT, YYREEE (reference sequence). This chain's CDR3 is CASSYGQGKETFF. CDR3 bases: TGTGCCAGCAGTTATGGACAGGGGAAGGAGACTTTCTTT.

The rearrangement uses TRBV6-5 and TRBJ2-5; perhaps TRBD2 as D (6 bases). The CDR3 runs 16 residues. V dropped 0 bases and J dropped 5 bases, with 16 bases sitting between them. CDR1 MNHEY and CDR2 SVGAGI come from the germline V gene. The CDR3 DNA follows: TGTGCCAGCAGTTACTCGGGTATGACTAGAGTTGAGACCCAGTACTTC. Translation: CASSYSGMTRVETQYF.

As concerns this clone: In the same sample, other DNA sequences code for this CDR3. The chain couples TRBV18 to TRBJ2-7; the D gene is possibly TRBD1 (5 bases). Germline V CDR1 and CDR2: KGHSH, LQKENI. V lost 2 bases to trimming and J lost 2 bases, with 7 bases between them. The CDR3 covers 13 residues. CDR3 region: CASSPRQPYEQYF. CDR3 bases: TGTGCCAGCTCACCAAGACAGCCCTACGAGCAGTACTTC.

This chain's CDR3 is CASSIDRPTTNEKLFF. The CDR3 bases are TGTGCCAGTAGTATAGATCGCCCGACAACTAATGAAAAACTGTTTTTT. The rearrangement joins TRBV19 to TRBJ1-4, with unresolved D. Trimming removed 0 bases at V and 0 bases at J, with 8 bases between. CDR3 length: 16 residues. Germline CDR1 LNHDA, CDR2 SQIVND (reference sequence).

The CDR3 DNA is TGTGCCAGCAGCTTGTTCCCGAGAGGGAGGTACGAGCAGTTCTTC. It codes for CASSLFPRGRYEQFF. V usage is TRBV5-4 and J usage is TRBJ2-1; D may be TRBD2 (6 bases). The CDR3 contains 15 residues. In germline, CDR1 is SGHNT, CDR2 YYREEE (reference sequence). The V gene lost 1 base and the J gene lost 10 bases, with 18 bases spanning the gap. Full variable domain (remainder filled in from reference TRBV5-4 and TRBJ2-1): ETGVTQSPTHLIKTRGQQVTLRCSSQSGHNTVSWYQQALGQGPQFIFQYYREEENGRGNFPPRFSGLQFPNYSSELNVNALELDDSALYLCASSLFPRGRYEQFFGPGTRLTVL.

The chain joins TRBV10-3 to TRBJ1-1, with D perhaps matching TRBD1 (5 bases). Trimming shortened V by 7 bases and J by 0 bases, and 12 bases separated the two germline ends. CDR1 and CDR2 (germline): ENHRY, SYGVKD. The CDR3 totals 14 residues. The CDR3 coding sequence is TGTGCCATCACCCCTTCGACAGTGAACACTGAAGCTTTCTTT. Its translation: CAITPSTVNTEAFF.

The chain employs TRBV29-1 and TRBJ2-5; D remains ambiguous. The CDR3 is made up of 12 amino acids. Germline CDR1 SQVTM, CDR2 ANQGSEA. V lost 4 bases to trimming and J lost 11 bases, with 17 bases between them. CDR3 in DNA: TGCAGCGTTGGCCCTTTCTTGCGAGGACAGTACTTC. Its translation is CSVGPFLRGQYF.

The chain recombines TRBV11-2 with TRBJ1-6, with TRBD1 matching over 10 bases. V gave up 6 bases and J gave up 9 bases; unmatched junction bases: 8. This CDR3 comprises 15 residues. The germline gives CDR1 SGHAT, CDR2 FQNNGV. This CDR3 is CASRRTGGSGSPLHF. CDR3 coding DNA: TGTGCCAGCAGACGGACAGGGGGTTCTGGTTCACCCCTCCACTTT.

This clone was seen only once. The chain employs TRBV30 and TRBJ2-7, with D possibly matching TRBD1 (5 bases). CDR1 and CDR2 from the germline V gene are GTSNPN and SVGIG (reference sequence). V was clipped by 5 bases and J by 3 bases, with 17 bases between them. The CDR3 length is 14 residues. CDR3 nucleotides: TGTGCCTGGGCCACAGGACACAGACTCTACGAGCAGTACTTC. Protein sequence: CAWATGHRLYEQYF. Filled out from reference TRBV30 and TRBJ2-7, the complete variable domain reads SQTIHQWPATLVQPVGSPLSLECTVEGTSNPNLYWYRQAAGRGLQLLFYSVGIGQISSEVPQNLSASRPQDRQFILSSKKLLLSDSGFYLCAWATGHRLYEQYFGPGTRLTVT.

The V gene is TRBV19, the J gene TRBJ1-4; TRBD1 matches at 11 bases. Germline V gives CDR1 LNHDA, CDR2 SQIVND (reference sequence). V was clipped by 5 bases and J by 0 bases; unmatched bases: 5. This CDR3 is 17 amino acids long. The CDR3 DNA is TGTGCCAGTAGTGGGACAGGGGGTCCCGCAACTAATGAAAAACTGTTTTTT. It encodes CASSGTGGPATNEKLFF.

The rearrangement uses TRBV29-1 and TRBJ1-2; 10 nucleotides line up with TRBD1. V gave up 3 bases and J gave up 4 bases; unmatched junction bases: 8. Germline V CDR1 and CDR2: SQVTM, ANQGSEA. The length of the CDR3 is 15 residues. CDR3 sequence: CSVEGGQGSVYGYTF. For the CDR3, the DNA is TGCAGCGTTGAGGGGGGACAGGGGTCTGTCTATGGCTACACCTTC.

This clone has only a few counts. This sample also contains other DNA sequences that code for the same CDR3. The chain combines TRBV9 with TRBJ2-3; 12 bases are a match to TRBD2. V lost 2 bases, J lost 3 bases, and 4 bases stayed unmatched. Looked up from germline, CDR1 is SGDLS and CDR2 is YYNGEE. The CDR3 is 16 residues long. This chain's CDR3 is CASSVTSGSLTDTQYF. CDR3 nucleotide sequence: TGTGCCAGCAGCGTGACTAGCGGGAGTTTAACAGATACGCAGTATTTT.

This chain joins TRBV27 and TRBJ2-7, with TRBD1 matching 9 bases. This CDR3 contains 18 residues. V shed 3 bases, J shed 2 bases, and the junction held 14 bases outside the gene matches. The germline CDR1 and CDR2 sequences are MNHEY and SMNVEV (reference sequence). The CDR3 sequence is CASSFLYRGPPQPYEQYF. DNA of the CDR3: TGTGCCAGCAGTTTCTTGTACAGGGGGCCTCCTCAGCCCTACGAGCAGTACTTC.